These T cell receptor beta chains were read from a single sample in a study of T cell changes during pregnancy in multiple sclerosis. Profiled with immunoSEQ multiplex PCR; TCRdb holds only in-frame clones, not every one. The sample comprises around 69,000 clones, around 90% of which are singletons, and 2.1% rests with the top ten. The sample consisted of peripheral blood, taken in the second trimester of pregnancy. These receptors came from a female donor in good health, enrolled as a control in a pregnancy study. Both conserved end residues are part of each CDR3. The order of the fields is V gene, clone size, CDR3 protein. Clone sizes are given selectively: once, few, many, or a class where the clone is expanded.

v_call: TRBV5-1; clone_size: .; cdr3_aa: CASSPSLGDSYEQYF
v_call: TRBV2; clone_size: .; cdr3_aa: CASSGRGKETQYF
v_call: TRBV7-2; clone_size: .; cdr3_aa: CASSLGALNEKLFF
v_call: TRBV28; clone_size: .; cdr3_aa: CASSSVGGEEKLFF
v_call: TRBV6-6; clone_size: .; cdr3_aa: CASRGTRPTDTQYF
v_call: TRBV19; clone_size: .; cdr3_aa: CASSIRRGQGNTGELFF
v_call: TRBV28; clone_size: once; cdr3_aa: CASSAPRRQVNSPLHF
v_call: TRBV5-6; clone_size: once; cdr3_aa: CASSLYVSGGGGYTF
v_call: TRBV12-5; clone_size: .; cdr3_aa: CASGEGEPYYGYTF
v_call: TRBV4-3; clone_size: .; cdr3_aa: CASSQDTVTENTEAFF
v_call: TRBV7-9; clone_size: .; cdr3_aa: CASSYSGEITEAFF
v_call: TRBV21-1; clone_size: .; cdr3_aa: CASSKEGWLGPQHF
v_call: TRBV9; clone_size: .; cdr3_aa: CASSLEGAEDTQYF
v_call: TRBV27; clone_size: .; cdr3_aa: CASSLTQGATGGYTF
v_call: TRBV4-3; clone_size: .; cdr3_aa: CASSVLWDSGQEAFF
v_call: TRBV7-8; clone_size: .; cdr3_aa: CASSLNRANTEAFF
v_call: TRBV28; clone_size: .; cdr3_aa: CASSQDRGEGYTF
v_call: TRBV9; clone_size: .; cdr3_aa: CASSVEAGTETGVYGYTF
v_call: TRBV27; clone_size: .; cdr3_aa: CASRRDRGSSYEQYF
v_call: TRBV7-2; clone_size: .; cdr3_aa: CASSRRDRSTDTQYF
v_call: TRBV7-7; clone_size: .; cdr3_aa: CASSRGRQADTQYF
v_call: TRBV9; clone_size: .; cdr3_aa: CASSAPTSGGARRDTQYF
v_call: TRBV2; clone_size: .; cdr3_aa: CVLRGGQPSGNTIYF
v_call: TRBV7-8; clone_size: .; cdr3_aa: CASSSGGSNQPQHF
v_call: TRBV4-1; clone_size: .; cdr3_aa: CASSLGQGAQETQYF
v_call: TRBV7-2; clone_size: .; cdr3_aa: CASSLKQGGTEAFF
v_call: TRBV27; clone_size: .; cdr3_aa: CASSNRVEWGYTF
v_call: TRBV6-1; clone_size: once; cdr3_aa: CASSGRQASIQYF
v_call: TRBV6-1; clone_size: .; cdr3_aa: CASRAYQGAAGELFF
v_call: TRBV6-1; clone_size: few; cdr3_aa: CASSERTGEFF
v_call: TRBV9; clone_size: .; cdr3_aa: CASSYSQGANEKLFF
v_call: TRBV5-4; clone_size: .; cdr3_aa: CASTGDNLNTIYF
v_call: TRBV4-3; clone_size: .; cdr3_aa: CASSRTLTGNQPQHF
v_call: TRBV5-6; clone_size: .; cdr3_aa: CASSSYRGIPSYNEQFF
v_call: TRBV19; clone_size: .; cdr3_aa: CASGVQGMAGELFF
v_call: TRBV28; clone_size: .; cdr3_aa: CASTPGGSYNEQFF
v_call: TRBV25-1; clone_size: .; cdr3_aa: CASSELGTESGNTIYF
v_call: TRBV5-6; clone_size: .; cdr3_aa: CASSGAHQYGYTF
v_call: TRBV6-5; clone_size: .; cdr3_aa: CASSYSTLVADTQYF
v_call: TRBV6-5; clone_size: .; cdr3_aa: CASSLGGLGYTF
v_call: TRBV9; clone_size: once; cdr3_aa: CASSQASGGQETQYF
v_call: TRBV2; clone_size: .; cdr3_aa: CATQDRGRMDIQYF
v_call: TRBV6-4; clone_size: few; cdr3_aa: CASSDSTSGGWNEQFF
v_call: TRBV10-2; clone_size: .; cdr3_aa: CASRAGGFGYTF
v_call: TRBV7-9; clone_size: .; cdr3_aa: CASSPSYGYTF
v_call: TRBV4-2; clone_size: .; cdr3_aa: CASSQGLGGARNEQFF
v_call: TRBV6-5; clone_size: .; cdr3_aa: CASSYTGDYSPLHF
v_call: TRBV27; clone_size: .; cdr3_aa: CASSLTVPGTDTQYF
v_call: TRBV27; clone_size: .; cdr3_aa: CASSLGQGNQPQHF
v_call: TRBV7-2; clone_size: .; cdr3_aa: CASSPMGYTDTQYF
v_call: TRBV7-9; clone_size: .; cdr3_aa: CASSPGGGSYNEQFF
v_call: TRBV30; clone_size: once; cdr3_aa: CAWSAGASGSSGANVLTF
v_call: TRBV15; clone_size: .; cdr3_aa: CATSPQGQGGLRYGYTF
v_call: TRBV14; clone_size: .; cdr3_aa: CASSSMTDTQYF
v_call: TRBV7-8; clone_size: .; cdr3_aa: CASSRTGTGSGNTIYF
v_call: TRBV5-1; clone_size: few; cdr3_aa: CASSPGILGSYGYTF
v_call: TRBV2; clone_size: .; cdr3_aa: CASSLLAPGELFF
v_call: TRBV18; clone_size: few; cdr3_aa: CASLSTETNEKLFF
v_call: TRBV4-2; clone_size: .; cdr3_aa: CASSREEGGGSGNTIYF
v_call: TRBV7-2; clone_size: .; cdr3_aa: CASSFGLAEQYF